This is a list of T cell receptor beta chains from one sample in a study of blood T cells in healthy people across ages. TCRdb recomputed calls from the 5' RACE reads with MiXCR, one row per CDR3 protein. Of 750,000 to 850,000 distinct CDR3 sequences listed, around a quarter were seen once; the top ten hold roughly 3.5%. These data also featured in a second study, about T cells of mothers and their children.

The sequenced material came from blood. Receptors originate from a boy between 5 and 17 years old in good health. Both conserved end residues are part of each CDR3.

j_call: TRBJ2-3
v_call: TRBV7-2
cdr3_aa: CASSQQGSKDTQYF

j_call: NA
v_call: TRBV19
cdr3_aa: CASSIAAGKQFF

j_call: TRBJ1-2
v_call: TRBV4-2
cdr3_aa: CASSQDDRGARGYTF

j_call: TRBJ2-1
v_call: TRBV29-1
cdr3_aa: CSVSTYSYNEQFF

j_call: TRBJ2-1
v_call: TRBV19
cdr3_aa: CASSSLAAPYNEQFF

j_call: TRBJ1-4
v_call: TRBV14
cdr3_aa: CASSQGQGPEKLFF

j_call: TRBJ1-2
v_call: TRBV4-3
cdr3_aa: CASSQDLGFYGYTF

j_call: TRBJ2-5
v_call: TRBV9
cdr3_aa: CASSVQAAQETQYF

j_call: TRBJ2-1
v_call: TRBV11-3
cdr3_aa: CASSLDGSGDEQFF

j_call: TRBJ1-1
v_call: TRBV29-1
cdr3_aa: CSVAGQGGTEAFF

j_call: TRBJ1-5
v_call: TRBV2
cdr3_aa: CASSGGQGKNQPQHF

j_call: TRBJ2-5
v_call: TRBV4-2
cdr3_aa: CTSSERLAPETQYF

j_call: TRBJ1-6
v_call: TRBV5-1
cdr3_aa: CASSLGTRDSPLHF

j_call: TRBJ2-1
v_call: TRBV6-6
cdr3_aa: CAGSPGTSYNEQFF

j_call: TRBJ1-2
v_call: TRBV6-5
cdr3_aa: CASSYSWQGNYGYTF

j_call: TRBJ2-7
v_call: TRBV27
cdr3_aa: CASSLGHSYEQYF

j_call: TRBJ2-5
v_call: TRBV20-1
cdr3_aa: CSAGIAQFYEQYF

j_call: TRBJ2-5
v_call: TRBV11-2
cdr3_aa: CASSPPIRGAQQYF

j_call: TRBJ2-5
v_call: TRBV29-1
cdr3_aa: CSVEDGYSYLQEETQYF

j_call: NA
v_call: TRBV6-2/TRBV6-3
cdr3_aa: CASSPLPASGDDEQFF

j_call: TRBJ1-2
v_call: TRBV5-1
cdr3_aa: CASSGGDKAYGYTF

j_call: TRBJ1-3
v_call: TRBV6-6
cdr3_aa: CASSPDRRNTIYF

j_call: TRBJ1-4
v_call: TRBV6-6
cdr3_aa: CASSYDPASEKLFF

j_call: TRBJ1-6
v_call: TRBV3-1
cdr3_aa: CASSRSGGQKNSPLHF

j_call: TRBJ2-5
v_call: TRBV5-1
cdr3_aa: CASSPDPGQGRETQYF

j_call: TRBJ1-6
v_call: TRBV4-3
cdr3_aa: CASSQSAQGYNSPLHF

j_call: NA
v_call: TRBV4-3
cdr3_aa: CASSQDWLRRGNNEQFF

j_call: TRBJ2-1
v_call: TRBV6-4
cdr3_aa: CASSEVAEDNEQFF

j_call: TRBJ2-5
v_call: TRBV5-6
cdr3_aa: CASSFLDRGQETQYF

j_call: TRBJ2-7
v_call: TRBV6-2/TRBV6-3
cdr3_aa: CASSYAFYEQYF

j_call: TRBJ1-2
v_call: TRBV6-6
cdr3_aa: CASSYSRDGYTF

j_call: TRBJ2-7
v_call: TRBV27
cdr3_aa: CASSRGTSGSVRSEQYF

j_call: TRBJ2-3
v_call: TRBV18
cdr3_aa: CASSPLLDADTQYF

j_call: TRBJ2-1
v_call: TRBV27
cdr3_aa: CASSSFISGRAYNEQFF

j_call: TRBJ1-1
v_call: TRBV20-1
cdr3_aa: CSAGRDSRSTEAFF

j_call: TRBJ2-5
v_call: TRBV29-1
cdr3_aa: CSVEEDISYGQYF

j_call: TRBJ1-3
v_call: TRBV7-2
cdr3_aa: CASSSQGIGNTIYF

j_call: TRBJ2-1
v_call: TRBV15
cdr3_aa: CATSRNAASSYNEQFF

j_call: TRBJ1-2
v_call: TRBV28
cdr3_aa: CASIKTGSTGYGYTF

j_call: TRBJ2-6
v_call: TRBV7-3
cdr3_aa: CASSLDGRVTSGANVLTF

j_call: TRBJ2-5
v_call: TRBV19
cdr3_aa: CASMTIAGAGETQYF

j_call: TRBJ2-3
v_call: TRBV21-1
cdr3_aa: CASSKVARQVDTQYF

j_call: TRBJ1-1
v_call: TRBV28
cdr3_aa: CASRGTQGTEAFF

j_call: TRBJ1-4
v_call: TRBV28
cdr3_aa: CASSRPFGRSEKLFF

j_call: TRBJ2-1
v_call: TRBV29-1
cdr3_aa: CSVEYEWTGQQFF

j_call: TRBJ2-7
v_call: TRBV28
cdr3_aa: CASSKGGTGSNEQYF